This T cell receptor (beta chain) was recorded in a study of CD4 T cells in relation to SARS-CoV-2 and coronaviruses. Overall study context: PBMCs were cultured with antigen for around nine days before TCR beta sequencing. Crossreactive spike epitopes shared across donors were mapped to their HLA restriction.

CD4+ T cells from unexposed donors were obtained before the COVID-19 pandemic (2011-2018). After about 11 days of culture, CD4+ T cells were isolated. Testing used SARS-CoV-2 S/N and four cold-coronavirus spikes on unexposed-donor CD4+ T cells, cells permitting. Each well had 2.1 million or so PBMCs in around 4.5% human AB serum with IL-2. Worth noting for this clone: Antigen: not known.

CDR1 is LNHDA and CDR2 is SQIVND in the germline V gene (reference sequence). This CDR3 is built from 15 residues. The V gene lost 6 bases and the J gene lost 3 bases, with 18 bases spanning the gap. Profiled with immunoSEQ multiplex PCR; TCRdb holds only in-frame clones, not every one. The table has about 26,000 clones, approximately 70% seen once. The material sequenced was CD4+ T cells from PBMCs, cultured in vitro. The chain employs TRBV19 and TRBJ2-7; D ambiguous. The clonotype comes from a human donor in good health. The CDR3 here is CASRAVVFGRYEQYF. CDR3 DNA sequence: TGTGCCAGTAGGGCGGTAGTCTTTGGGCGCTACGAGCAGTACTTC.